These 9 T cell receptor beta chains originate from one sample sequenced in a study of T-cell memory formation after mild COVID-19. TCRdb reprocessed the 5' RACE reads with MiXCR, giving one entry per CDR3 protein. This table holds roughly 150,000 distinct CDR3 sequences, over 10% found once. The source material was PBMCs or a T cell subset sorted from them (not recorded which). The origin of the receptors is a man aged 18 to 30 who had mild COVID-19 (a few samples of this study predate the infection). Cell type and time point are not known.

The chain is built from TRBV5-5 and TRBJ1-5; the D is unclear. V dropped 4 bases and J dropped 2 bases, with 4 bases sitting between them. The CDR3 has 12 residues. Germline lookup yields CDR1 SGHKS and CDR2 YYEKEE (reference sequence). For the CDR3, the DNA is TGTGCCAGCAGCGGGGGCAATCAGCCCCAGCATTTT. Its translation: CASSGGNQPQHF.

The chain carries TRBV20-1 and TRBJ1-2; TRBD1 is a possible D gene (5 bases). Between the trimmed V and J ends, which lost 3 bases and 0 bases, there was a span of 11 bases. The germline gives CDR1 DFQATT, CDR2 SNEGSKA (reference sequence). The CDR3 extends over 14 amino acids. CDR3: CSASPRGTNYGYTF. CDR3 coding DNA: TGCAGTGCTAGTCCGCGGGGGACTAACTATGGCTACACCTTC.

The chain uses TRBV7-3 and TRBJ2-2; D is possibly TRBD1 or TRBD2 (6 bases each). With 5 bases removed from V and 1 base from J, the gap between germline ends came to 14 bases. The CDR3 sequence is 16 residues long. Germline V gene data show CDR1 as SGHTA and CDR2 as FQGTGA. The CDR3 DNA sequence: TGTGCCAGCAGCGTCATAGGAGGGGGGAACACCGGGGAGCTGTTTTTT. Encoded protein: CASSVIGGGNTGELFF.

A few counts support this clonotype. The chain employs TRBV7-2 and TRBJ1-3; no clear D. Between the trimmed V and J ends, which lost 1 base and 1 base, there was a span of 8 bases. The CDR3 covers 15 residues. Germline loops: CDR1 SGHTA, CDR2 FQGNSA. CDR3 in DNA: TGTGCCAGCAGCTTAGTCTGGGGTTCTGGAAACACCATATATTTT. Its translation: CASSLVWGSGNTIYF.

The chain joins TRBV3-1 to TRBJ2-3; D is uncertain. The CDR3 covers 16 residues. Trimming cost V 1 base and J 0 bases, with 11 bases left between them. The V gene's germline CDR1 is LGHDT and CDR2 YNNKEL (reference sequence). This CDR3 reads CASSQGRLTSTDTQYF. The CDR3 nucleotides are TGTGCCAGCAGCCAAGGTCGGCTAACTAGCACAGATACGCAGTATTTT.

The chain is built from TRBV24-1 and TRBJ2-7; 8 nucleotides match TRBD1. Trimming removed 4 bases from V and 2 bases from J; junction bases left unmatched: 6. Germline V gives CDR1 KGHDR, CDR2 SFDVKD. This CDR3 region has 15 residues. Here the CDR3 reads CATSERDRSPYEQYV. The CDR3 nucleotides read TGTGCCACCAGTGAGCGGGACAGGTCTCCCTACGAGCAGTACGTC.

In its sample, this clonotype was seen a few times. V is TRBV15 and J is TRBJ2-5; 9 nucleotides align to TRBD1. With 5 bases clipped from V and 7 bases from J, the junction kept 5 bases outside the gene matches. The CDR3 is made up of 13 amino acids. CDR1 and CDR2 from the germline V gene are LNHNV and YYDKDF (reference sequence). The CDR3 reads CATSGDRAGTQYF. In DNA, the CDR3 is TGTGCCACCAGCGGGGACAGGGCGGGGACCCAGTACTTC.

The J gene is TRBJ2-7, the V gene TRBV5-1; D is perhaps TRBD2 (5 bases). CDR3 length: 15 residues. The ends were cut back, 0 bases at V and 5 bases at J, with 15 bases in the middle. Germline CDR1 reads SGHRS; CDR2 reads YFSETQ. DNA of the CDR3: TGCGCCAGCAGCTTGGAACGGCGGGTGGCAAACGAGCAGTACTTC. Translated: CASSLERRVANEQYF.

The chain employs TRBV7-3 and TRBJ2-1; 8 bases map to TRBD2. The CDR3 length is 15 residues. V gave up 8 bases and J gave up 4 bases; unmatched junction bases: 10. Germline CDR1 SGHTA, CDR2 FQGTGA. In DNA, the CDR3 is TGTGCCAGCGCTCTAGTGCGGGGGGCTTACAATGAGCAGTTCTTC. Translated: CASALVRGAYNEQFF.